What follows are 7 T cell receptor beta chains derived from one specimen sequenced in a study of T cell changes during pregnancy in multiple sclerosis. The protocol was immunoSEQ multiplex PCR, while the TCRdb copy is restricted to in-frame clones and leaves out a portion. There are about 40,000 clones in the sample; approximately 89% occur only once, and more than 4.5% lies in the top ten. The material was peripheral blood, obtained in the first trimester of pregnancy. The source of these receptors is a female donor in good health, enrolled as a control in a pregnancy study.

The rearrangement joins TRBV7-3 to TRBJ1-5; D possibly corresponds to TRBD1 (5 bases). The CDR3 runs to 13 residues. CDR1 is SGHTA and CDR2 is FQGTGA in the germline V gene. V lost 6 bases and J lost 13, with 19 bases in between. Here the CDR3 DNA reads TGTGCCAGCAGTCCCCAACCCGGGGGTAGGCAGCATTTT. Translating gives CASSPQPGGRQHF.

This clone has a single count. The gene calls are TRBV5-1 and TRBJ2-1; D uncertain. Germline V gene lookup returns CDR1 SGHRS and CDR2 YFSETQ. The CDR3 is 15 residues long. V was pared by 0 bases and J by 0 bases, with 7 bases between. This CDR3 is CASSLELSSYNEQFF. In nucleotides, the CDR3 is TGCGCCAGCAGCTTGGAACTGAGCTCCTACAATGAGCAGTTCTTC.

V gene TRBV10-3 combines with J gene TRBJ2-3; 8 bases line up with TRBD2. In germline, CDR1 is ENHRY, CDR2 SYGVKD. Unmatched junction bases numbered 17, after V lost 3 bases and J lost 9 bases. There are 17 residues in the CDR3. The CDR3 coding sequence is TGTGCCATCAGTGACCCCCCAGCGGGGGCCATGGGGGACACGCAGTATTTT. Translation: CAISDPPAGAMGDTQYF.

J is TRBJ1-1 and V is TRBV6-5; D unclear. CDR1 and CDR2 from the germline V gene are MNHEY and SVGAGI. There are 12 residues in the CDR3. Written as DNA, the CDR3 is TGTGCTGTAAAGAGCATGAACACTGAAGCTTTCTTT. Translated, it gives CAVKSMNTEAFF.

The chain employs TRBV7-7 and TRBJ1-5; 10 bases agree with TRBD1. Germline CDR1 is SSHAT and CDR2 is FNYEAQ (reference sequence). The CDR3 sequence is 16 residues long. The junction had 5 bases not matched to a gene; V was cut back by 4 bases and J by 2 bases. CDR3 region: CASSYPTGGCNQPQHF. In DNA, the CDR3 is TGTGCCAGCAGCTACCCGACAGGGGGCTGCAATCAGCCCCAGCATTTT.

The chain recombines TRBV9 with TRBJ2-7, with D perhaps matching TRBD1 (6 bases). Germline V gene lookup returns CDR1 SGDLS and CDR2 YYNGEE. The CDR3 is 15 residues long. V gave up 0 bases and J gave up 1 base, with 11 bases separating them. The CDR3 DNA sequence: TGTGCCAGCAGCGTAGCTTCGGACAGTTCCTACGAGCAGTACTTC. As protein: CASSVASDSSYEQYF.

The chain is built from TRBV30 and TRBJ1-1; possible D gene TRBD1, 6 bases. Germline V CDR1 and CDR2: GTSNPN, SVGIG (reference sequence). Trimming cost V 5 bases and J 4 bases, with 17 bases left between them. This CDR3 has 14 residues. As DNA, the CDR3 is TGTGCCTGGGCCAAGGACAGCCAGAGCACTGAAGCTTTCTTT. It encodes CAWAKDSQSTEAFF.